This entry lists 27 T cell receptor beta chains sequenced from one sample in a study of T-cell reconstitution after alpha-beta-depleted transplantation in children. Molecular barcoding with unique molecular identifiers was used for the TCRbeta library. From the PCR reads, TCRdb called clonotypes with MiXCR, one entry per CDR3 protein. The sample lists almost 400,000 distinct CDR3 sequences, just over 20% occurring once. Sequenced here: PBMCs from the stem cell graft donor, sampled from the stem cell graft. Receptors were obtained from a human donor who donated a stem cell graft to a child with acute myeloid leukemia.

At least ten counts were recorded for this clonotype. The rearrangement uses TRBV12-3 or TRBV12-4 and TRBJ2-7; D is perhaps TRBD1 (5 bases). V was trimmed by 3 bases and J by 6 bases, leaving 12 bases between them. The CDR3 runs 13 residues. CDR3 sequence reads: CASSLFQGGEQYF. The CDR3 DNA sequence: TGTGCCAGCAGTTTGTTCCAGGGCGGCGAGCAGTACTTC.

This clonotype was observed a handful of times. CDR3 in DNA: TGTGCCACCAGCAGAAACAGGGGGGGACCCTACGAGCAGTACTTC. Residues: CATSRNRGGPYEQYF. The chain carries TRBV15 and TRBJ2-7, with a possible D match to TRBD1 (8 bases). V lost 2 bases and J lost 2, with 13 bases in between. This CDR3 is 15 amino acids long. CDR1 and CDR2 (germline): LNHNV, YYDKDF (reference sequence).

This clonotype was counted only a few times. This rearrangement joins TRBV2 to TRBJ2-7, with 7 positions matching TRBD2. Germline values: CDR1 SNHLY, CDR2 FYNNEI. This CDR3 is 13 amino acids long. J lost 4 bases, V lost 3 bases, and 3 bases had no gene match. The CDR3 loop is CASSDAGVYEQYF. In DNA form, the CDR3 reads TGTGCCAGCAGTGATGCGGGAGTATACGAGCAGTACTTC.

This clonotype was found a few times. This chain joins TRBV14 and TRBJ1-2; maybe TRBD1 (5 bases). The CDR3 totals 14 residues. Trimming cost V 5 bases and J 4 bases, with 14 bases left between them. The germline V gene encodes CDR1 SGHDN and CDR2 FVKESK. The CDR3 sequence is CASSAVRGTYGYTF. The CDR3 bases are TGTGCCAGCAGCGCGGTTCGAGGGACCTATGGCTACACCTTC.

This clonotype was found a few times. This chain connects TRBV12-3 or TRBV12-4 to TRBJ2-3; weak D call: TRBD1 (6 bases). Trimming stripped 3 bases from V and 2 bases from J, with 9 bases between. The CDR3 is 14 residues long. The CDR3: CASSFDRFTDTQYF. CDR3 sequence (DNA): TGTGCCAGCAGTTTCGACAGGTTCACAGATACGCAGTATTTT.

In its sample, this clonotype was seen a few times. This rearrangement joins TRBV15 to TRBJ2-1, with D unclear. V lost 1 base and J 4 bases, leaving 8 bases between the germline ends. CDR3 length: 14 residues. Germline V gene sequence: CDR1 LNHNV, CDR2 YYDKDF (reference sequence). As DNA, the CDR3 is TGTGCCACCAGCAGAGTGGAAGGGTACAATGAGCAGTTCTTC. Translating it yields CATSRVEGYNEQFF.

This clonotype was picked up a small number of times. The chain employs TRBV5-1 and TRBJ1-1; D ambiguous. The CDR3 has 13 amino acids. V lost 3 bases, J lost 1 base, and 7 bases lay in between. Germline V lookup: CDR1 SGHRS, CDR2 YFSETQ. Here the CDR3 DNA reads TGCGCCAGCAGCTCACACGGGAACACTGAAGCTTTCTTT. Its protein product is CASSSHGNTEAFF. Looking up the rest from reference TRBV5-1 and TRBJ1-1 gives the full variable domain: KAGVTQTPRYLIKTRGQQVTLSCSPISGHRSVSWYQQTPGQGLQFLFEYFSETQRNKGNFPGRFSGRQFSNSRSEMNVSTLELGDSALYLCASSSHGNTEAFFGQGTRLTVV.

The genes are TRBV7-9 and TRBJ2-3, with no clear D. Germline-derived CDR1 and CDR2 are SEHNR and FQNEAQ (reference sequence). Trimming took off 1 base at V and 6 bases at J, with 11 bases between the two ends. There are 14 residues in the CDR3. CDR3 nucleotides: TGTGCCAGCAGCTTAGATGCCCATTGGGATACGCAGTATTTT. Amino acid sequence: CASSLDAHWDTQYF.

In this sample, this clonotype turned up once. V usage is TRBV7-9 and J usage is TRBJ2-1, with TRBD2 identical over 8 bases. The trim removed 1 base at V and 6 bases at J, leaving 8 bases unmatched. Germline assignment: CDR1 SEHNR and CDR2 FQNEAQ (reference sequence). The CDR3 contains 16 residues. The CDR3 sequence: CASSLVLGLESNEQFF. The CDR3 nucleotides are TGTGCCAGCAGCTTAGTACTGGGACTAGAGAGCAATGAGCAGTTCTTC.

This clonotype was recorded a few times. This rearrangement joins TRBV5-1 to TRBJ2-1, with 8 positions matching TRBD1. The CDR3 consists of 17 residues. Germline CDR1 is SGHRS and CDR2 is YFSETQ. Trimming cost V 1 base and J 2 bases; bases outside gene matches: 8. In nucleotides, the CDR3 is TGCGCCAGCAGCTTGATGTCTTCAGGGGGCGCCTACAATGAGCAGTTCTTC. This codes for CASSLMSSGGAYNEQFF.

Worth noting for this clonotype: Germline is not matched at one junction end, which may reflect a read error. This chain connects TRBV20-1 to TRBJ2-1; TRBD1 or TRBD2 may be the D gene (5 bases each). From germline, CDR1 is DFQATT and CDR2 SNEGSKA (reference sequence). The CDR3 covers 15 residues. The DNA for the CDR3 is TGCTGTGCTAGAGACTATTGGGGCAGCCGGAATGAGCAGTTCTTC. This encodes CCARDYWGSRNEQFF.

This clonotype was recorded at least ten times. This chain links TRBV29-1 with TRBJ2-6, with D perhaps TRBD2 (5 bases). In germline, CDR1 is SQVTM, CDR2 ANQGSEA. The CDR3 totals 13 residues. V lost 6 bases, J lost 4 bases, and 10 bases lay in between. CDR3 sequence (DNA): TGCAGCGTGGCCGGGGTAGGGGCCAACGTCCTGACTTTC. Protein sequence: CSVAGVGANVLTF.

The J gene is TRBJ2-1, the V gene TRBV7-9; perhaps TRBD2 as D (6 bases). The germline V gene has CDR1 SEHNR and CDR2 FQNEAQ (reference sequence). V lost 5 bases and J 4 bases, leaving 9 bases between the germline ends. This CDR3 contains 13 residues. CDR3 sequence: CASSPSEYNEQFF. CDR3 sequence (DNA): TGTGCCAGCAGCCCTAGCGAGTACAATGAGCAGTTCTTC.

This clonotype has a handful of counts. The chain employs TRBV12-3 or TRBV12-4 and TRBJ2-1; D possibly corresponds to TRBD2 (5 bases). The CDR3 loop spans 13 amino acids. V was pared by 3 bases and J by 6 bases, with 9 bases between. As DNA, the CDR3 is TGTGCCAGCAGTTTTCGGACTGGCAATGAGCAGTTCTTC. Translating gives CASSFRTGNEQFF.

The chain is built from TRBV28 and TRBJ2-4; 12 bases align to TRBD2. CDR3 size: 14 residues. The V gene's germline CDR1 is MDHEN and CDR2 SYDVKM. Trimming removed 7 bases from V and 8 bases from J; junction bases left unmatched: 6. The CDR3: CASNRLAGVDIQYF. As DNA, the CDR3 is TGTGCCAGCAATCGACTAGCGGGAGTCGACATTCAGTACTTC.

This clonotype was seen only a few times. This chain connects TRBV20-1 to TRBJ2-1; 8 bases align to TRBD1. Trimming took 6 bases from V and 8 from J; bases not matched to a gene: 12. This CDR3 spans 14 amino acids. CDR1 is DFQATT, CDR2 SNEGSKA, per germline (reference sequence). The CDR3 reads CSAPGGQGKYEQFF. Written as DNA, the CDR3 is TGCAGTGCCCCAGGGGGCCAGGGGAAGTATGAGCAGTTCTTC.

The V gene is TRBV5-1, the J gene TRBJ2-3, with D hard to call. The CDR3 consists of 17 residues. The V and J ends lost 5 bases and 0 bases respectively, with 19 bases between them. CDR1 is SGHRS, CDR2 YFSETQ, per germline. CDR3: CASSGLGPDASTDTQYF. CDR3 DNA: TGCGCCAGCAGTGGTCTTGGGCCAGACGCTAGCACAGATACGCAGTATTTT.

The chain carries TRBV4-1 and TRBJ2-2; D perhaps matches TRBD2 (6 bases). V gave up 4 bases and J gave up 13 bases, with 16 bases separating them. Germline lookup yields CDR1 MGHRA and CDR2 YSYEKL. This CDR3 has 13 residues. The CDR3 region is CASSLSGGEGLFF. The CDR3 region has the DNA TGCGCCAGCAGCCTTAGCGGAGGGGAAGGGCTGTTTTTT.

This clonotype has only a few counts. The CDR3 nucleotides are TGTGCCAGCAGACCGCTAGCGGGAGGGCTCACAGATACGCAGTATTTT. Its protein is CASRPLAGGLTDTQYF. This sequence joins TRBV7-9 and TRBJ2-3, with TRBD2 matching over 12 bases. With V trimmed by 6 bases and J by 2 bases, 6 bases remained unmatched. Germline values: CDR1 SEHNR, CDR2 FQNEAQ (reference sequence). The CDR3 runs 16 residues. Full variable domain (outside the CDR3, taken from reference TRBV7-9 and TRBJ2-3): DTGVSQNPRHKITKRGQNVTFRCDPISEHNRLYWYRQTLGQGPEFLTYFQNEAQLEKSRLLSDRFSAERPKGSFSTLEIQRTEQGDSAMYLCASRPLAGGLTDTQYFGPGTRLTVL.

In its sample, this clonotype was seen many times. This chain connects TRBV6-1 to TRBJ2-3, with D perhaps matching TRBD2 (6 bases). The CDR3 totals 13 residues. Germline assignment: CDR1 MNHNS and CDR2 SASEGT. Trimming pared 8 bases from V and 9 bases from J, leaving 18 bases between. The CDR3 DNA follows: TGTGCCAGCTGGGCTACGGGGGATGGAACGCAGTATTTT. This encodes CASWATGDGTQYF.

In this sample, this clonotype turned up a few times. DNA for the CDR3: TGTGCCAGCAGTGAGGGTAATCAAGTCTCTGGCTACACCTTC. Its translation is CASSEGNQVSGYTF. The rearrangement uses TRBV2 and TRBJ1-2; D gene ambiguous. CDR1 is SNHLY, CDR2 FYNNEI, per germline. The CDR3 is 14 amino acids. Trimming removed 3 bases at V and 7 bases at J, with 15 bases between. Looking up the rest from reference TRBV2 and TRBJ1-2 gives the full variable domain: EPEVTQTPSHQVTQMGQEVILRCVPISNHLYFYWYRQILGQKVEFLVSFYNNEISEKSEIFDDQFSVERPDGSNFTLKIRSTKLEDSAMYFCASSEGNQVSGYTFGSGTRLTVV.

The chain combines TRBV28 with TRBJ2-7, with D unresolved. Germline V gene data show CDR1 as MDHEN and CDR2 as SYDVKM. V dropped 6 bases and J dropped 2 bases, with 8 bases sitting between them. The CDR3 sequence is 12 residues long. The CDR3 DNA reads TGTGCCAGCAGGGCCAGTCCCTACGAGCAGTACTTC. Translated: CASRASPYEQYF.

V gene TRBV28 combines with J gene TRBJ2-7, with 7 positions matching TRBD1. CDR1 and CDR2 (germline): MDHEN, SYDVKM. V lost 10 bases to trimming and J lost 6 bases; unmatched junction nucleotides: 15. The CDR3 runs 14 residues. Written as DNA, the CDR3 is TGTGCCACCATAAGCCTCGGGACAGTACGCGAGCAGTACTTC. It yields the protein CATISLGTVREQYF.

This chain uses TRBV7-8 with TRBJ2-3, with TRBD2 identical over 7 bases. This CDR3 comprises 14 residues. After removal of 1 base from V and 6 bases from J, the junction contained 4 bases not matched to a gene. Germline V CDR1 and CDR2: SGHVS, FQNEAQ. This chain's CDR3 is CASSLVSGRDTQYF. CDR3 DNA: TGTGCCAGCAGCTTAGTTAGCGGGCGGGATACGCAGTATTTT.

V is TRBV27 and J is TRBJ2-7; 10 bases agree with TRBD1. CDR3 size: 15 residues. With 5 bases clipped from V and 5 bases from J, the junction kept 9 bases outside the gene matches. CDR1 MNHEY and CDR2 SMNVEV come from the germline V gene (reference sequence). The CDR3 is CASSVAGQGRNEQYF. The CDR3 DNA reads as TGTGCCAGCAGTGTAGCGGGACAGGGGAGGAACGAGCAGTACTTC.

This clonotype occurred a few times. The chain combines TRBV27 with TRBJ2-1; D possibly corresponds to TRBD2 (5 bases). This CDR3 has 15 residues. The ends were cut back, 6 bases at V and 4 bases at J, with 16 bases in the middle. The germline CDR1 and CDR2 sequences are MNHEY and SMNVEV (reference sequence). The CDR3 reads CASRDLGVGYNEQFF. In nucleotides, the CDR3 is TGTGCCAGCAGGGACTTGGGCGTCGGATACAATGAGCAGTTCTTC.

J is TRBJ1-1 and V is TRBV4-1; 7 positions match TRBD1. V lost 2 bases to trimming and J lost 4 bases; unmatched junction nucleotides: 4. This CDR3 contains 14 residues. Germline-derived CDR1 and CDR2 are MGHRA and YSYEKL. CDR3 loop: CASSQPDRLTEAFF. CDR3 sequence (DNA): TGCGCCAGCAGCCAACCGGACAGGCTCACTGAAGCTTTCTTT.